The 8 T cell receptor beta chains in this list originate from one sample, sequenced in a study of regulatory dendritic cells for organ transplantation. What these receptors recognize is not known. TCRdb's copy holds only in-frame clones and misses some; the assay was immunoSEQ multiplex PCR. The sample yields 18,000 or so clones, approximately 80% seen once. Allogeneic regulatory or mature dendritic cells were co-cultured for 4 to 6 days with CFSE-labeled sorted T cells at 1:10. Specimen: memory CD4+ T cells from blood cultured with regulatory dendritic cells. Described subset: CD45RO+ memory T cells. The receptors were gathered from a human donor in good health.

This clone has just one count. The CDR3 bases are TGTGCCAGCTTCGGGACCGACCGACCCCTGGGCACAGATACGCAGTATTTT. Amino acids: CASFGTDRPLGTDTQYF. This rearrangement joins TRBV2 to TRBJ2-3, with D possibly called TRBD1 or TRBD2 (5 bases each). CDR1 and CDR2 (germline): SNHLY, FYNNEI. The V and J ends lost 8 bases and 1 base respectively, with 22 bases between them. The CDR3 spans 17 residues.

This clone was observed a single time. The J gene is TRBJ2-7, the V gene TRBV5-6; D tentatively reads TRBD1 or TRBD2 (5 bases each). Germline CDR1 SGHDT, CDR2 YYEEEE. V dropped 0 bases and J dropped 6 bases, with 16 bases sitting between them. This CDR3 spans 15 amino acids. The CDR3 DNA is TGTGCCAGCAGCTTGGGCCCGAGGGGAATGGGCGAGCAGTACTTC. This sequence encodes CASSLGPRGMGEQYF.

The chain uses TRBV5-1 and TRBJ2-3, with 15 bases that match TRBD2. With 4 bases clipped from V and 7 bases from J, the junction kept 7 bases outside the gene matches. The CDR3 is made up of 16 amino acids. From germline, CDR1 is SGHRS and CDR2 YFSETQ. The CDR3 loop is CASSGGLAGGPNTQYF. In DNA, the CDR3 is TGCGCCAGCAGCGGAGGACTAGCGGGAGGGCCAAATACGCAGTATTTT.

The table lists this clone with a few counts. This chain uses TRBV28 with TRBJ2-4; TRBD1 might be the D (5 bases). The length of the CDR3 is 15 residues. Trimming shortened V by 6 bases and J by 0 bases, and 12 bases separated the two germline ends. Germline-derived CDR1 and CDR2 are MDHEN and SYDVKM. CDR3 sequence (DNA): TGTGCCAGCAGCGGACATTTATTAGCCAAAAACATTCAGTACTTC. It is translated as CASSGHLLAKNIQYF.

This chain links TRBV29-1 with TRBJ1-1; TRBD1 is a possible D gene (5 bases). CDR1 SQVTM and CDR2 ANQGSEA come from the germline V gene. This CDR3 has 15 residues. The V gene lost 0 bases and the J gene lost 3 bases, with 14 bases spanning the gap. DNA of the CDR3: TGCAGCGTTGAAGACAGGGTGCTGTGGGACACTGAAGCTTTCTTT. This codes for CSVEDRVLWDTEAFF.

The chain carries TRBV5-4 and TRBJ2-2; D remains ambiguous. CDR1 is SGHNT and CDR2 is YYREEE in the germline V gene (reference sequence). The CDR3 runs to 11 residues. V shed 2 bases and J shed 7 bases, with 3 bases lying between them. The CDR3 loop reads CASSLNGELFF. The CDR3 DNA follows: TGTGCCAGCAGCTTAAACGGGGAGCTGTTTTTT.

This clone occurred a few times. The chain links TRBV7-2 to TRBJ1-2; a possible D gene is TRBD1 (5 bases). Trimming removed 3 bases at V and 4 bases at J, with 15 bases between. This CDR3 is 15 amino acids long. CDR1 and CDR2 from the germline V gene are SGHTA and FQGNSA. The CDR3: CASSFAPGQGYGYTF. CDR3 bases: TGTGCCAGCAGCTTCGCCCCGGGGCAGGGCTATGGCTACACCTTC.

The chain uses TRBV9 and TRBJ2-1; D gene unclear. The germline gives CDR1 SGDLS, CDR2 YYNGEE. This CDR3 has 14 residues. Trimming removed 4 bases from V and 5 bases from J, with 13 bases in between. This CDR3 is CASSPTTANNEQFF. The CDR3 region has the DNA TGTGCCAGCAGCCCCACCACGGCGAACAATGAGCAGTTCTTC.